This T cell receptor (beta chain) was sequenced during a study of control samples from healthy donors and cancer patients. The CDR3 consists of 14 residues. Germline assignment: CDR1 SGHDT and CDR2 YYEEEE. V was pared by 4 bases and J by 4 bases, with 11 bases between. Here immunoSEQ multiplex PCR was the method, and the copy in TCRdb shows in-frame clones only, minus some. The table records 100,000 to 150,000 clones, approximately 92% of them present only once. The TCR originated in a man older than 75 with head and neck cancer. V is TRBV5-6 and J is TRBJ2-2; D call uncertain. Sequencing used PBMCs. For the CDR3, the DNA is TGTGCCAGCAGCCCAGGTAGCACCACCGGGGAGCTGTTTTTT. Translated, it gives CASSPGSTTGELFF.